These T cell receptor beta chains were read from a single sample in a study of blood T cell repertoires in COVID-19. Sequenced by immunoSEQ multiplex PCR; TCRdb stores in-frame clones only, minus some. This sample has about 200,000 clones; approximately 86% occur once, and the top ten carry approximately 0.97%. Material for sequencing was peripheral blood. These receptor sequences come from a man aged 55 to 69 with COVID-19, enrolled during active disease. Both conserved end residues are part of each CDR3. The order of the fields is V gene, clone size, D gene, J gene, CDR3 DNA, CDR3 protein. D genes are given only for firm matches. The size of a clone is reported for some rows only, either as once, few or many, or as a class for expanded clones.

v_gene: TRBV7-3; abundance: .; d_gene: .; j_gene: TRBJ2-3; CDR3nt: TGTGCCAGCAGCTCAAGCACAGATACGCAGTATTTT; CDR3aa: CASSSSTDTQYF
v_gene: TRBV3-1/TRBV3-2; abundance: once; d_gene: TRBD1; j_gene: TRBJ2-2; CDR3nt: TGTGCCAGCAGCCAAGCGGGACAGGGAATCGGGGAGCTGTTTTTT; CDR3aa: CASSQAGQGIGELFF
v_gene: TRBV5-1; abundance: .; d_gene: TRBD2; j_gene: TRBJ2-3; CDR3nt: TGCGCCACCGGATGGGGCGGGAGAGGAACAGATACGCAGTATTTT; CDR3aa: CATGWGGRGTDTQYF
v_gene: TRBV19; abundance: .; d_gene: .; j_gene: TRBJ2-1; CDR3nt: TGTGCCAGTAGTCCCGAGGCCCCGAATGAGCAGTTCTTC; CDR3aa: CASSPEAPNEQFF
v_gene: TRBV7-9; abundance: .; d_gene: .; j_gene: TRBJ1-1; CDR3nt: TGTGCCAGCAGCTTACTACAACCCGGCGGTGAAGCTTTCTTT; CDR3aa: CASSLLQPGGEAFF
v_gene: TRBV19; abundance: .; d_gene: TRBD1; j_gene: TRBJ1-2; CDR3nt: TGTGCCAGTAGTATAGAAAAGGGGGCCAATGGCTACACCTTC; CDR3aa: CASSIEKGANGYTF
v_gene: TRBV6-5; abundance: .; d_gene: TRBD1; j_gene: TRBJ2-7; CDR3nt: TGTGCCAGCAGTTACTCCGGGACAGGGGTCGAGCAGTACTTC; CDR3aa: CASSYSGTGVEQYF
v_gene: TRBV10-1; abundance: .; d_gene: TRBD2; j_gene: TRBJ2-1; CDR3nt: TGCGCCAGCAGTGAGAAACTAGCGGGGCTACACAATGAGCAGTTCTTC; CDR3aa: CASSEKLAGLHNEQFF
v_gene: TRBV24-1; abundance: .; d_gene: .; j_gene: TRBJ2-3; CDR3nt: TGTGCCACCAGTGATTTGCGGTACCATACGCAGTATTTT; CDR3aa: CATSDLRYHTQYF
v_gene: TRBV2; abundance: few; d_gene: .; j_gene: TRBJ2-6; CDR3nt: TGTGCCAGCCACGACTACTCTGGGGCCAACGTCCTGACTTTC; CDR3aa: CASHDYSGANVLTF
v_gene: TRBV14; abundance: .; d_gene: TRBD2; j_gene: TRBJ2-7; CDR3nt: TGTGCCAGCAGCCCTACGGGACTAGCGGGCGCCTACGAGCAGTACTTC; CDR3aa: CASSPTGLAGAYEQYF
v_gene: TRBV6-5; abundance: .; d_gene: .; j_gene: TRBJ2-7; CDR3nt: TGTGCCAGCAGTTACTCCGGGAGGGACAGAGGCTACGAGCAGTACTTC; CDR3aa: CASSYSGRDRGYEQYF
v_gene: TRBV30; abundance: .; d_gene: TRBD1; j_gene: TRBJ1-2; CDR3nt: TGTGCCTGGAGGAGGGACAGTGGAACGGGCACCTTC; CDR3aa: CAWRRDSGTGTF
v_gene: TRBV9; abundance: .; d_gene: TRBD2; j_gene: TRBJ2-7; CDR3nt: TGTGCCAGCAGTCCCCCCGGGAGGAACGAGCAGTACTTC; CDR3aa: CASSPPGRNEQYF
v_gene: TRBV5-1; abundance: .; d_gene: .; j_gene: TRBJ2-1; CDR3nt: TGCGCCAGCAGCCCCGGACGGGAAGGGACACAGGAGTTCTTC; CDR3aa: CASSPGREGTQEFF
v_gene: TRBV19; abundance: once; d_gene: TRBD1; j_gene: TRBJ1-1; CDR3nt: TGTGCCAGTAGTATACTCCGGACAGGGGGGAAGAACACTGAAGCTTTCTTT; CDR3aa: CASSILRTGGKNTEAFF
v_gene: TRBV6-5; abundance: .; d_gene: .; j_gene: TRBJ2-5; CDR3nt: TGTGCCAGCAGCTACCGACAGACCCAAGAGACCCAGTACTTC; CDR3aa: CASSYRQTQETQYF
v_gene: TRBV5-1; abundance: .; d_gene: .; j_gene: TRBJ2-7; CDR3nt: TGCGCCAGCAGCTCCATGCTTCAGGGTTCGTACGAGCAGTACTTC; CDR3aa: CASSSMLQGSYEQYF
v_gene: TRBV5-1; abundance: .; d_gene: TRBD1; j_gene: TRBJ2-3; CDR3nt: TGCGCCAGCAGCTTGAGACAGGGTGGGACAGATACGCAGTATTTT; CDR3aa: CASSLRQGGTDTQYF
v_gene: TRBV7-8; abundance: .; d_gene: .; j_gene: TRBJ1-2; CDR3nt: TGTGCCAGCAGCCCTCAGAAGAACTATGGCTACACCTTC; CDR3aa: CASSPQKNYGYTF
v_gene: TRBV7-8; abundance: .; d_gene: TRBD1; j_gene: TRBJ1-4; CDR3nt: TGTGCCAGCAGCTCAATGGACAGGGGTAATGAAAAACTGTTTTTT; CDR3aa: CASSSMDRGNEKLFF
v_gene: TRBV7-8; abundance: .; d_gene: .; j_gene: TRBJ1-1; CDR3nt: TGTGCCACCGGTTACACTGAAGCTTTCTTT; CDR3aa: CATGYTEAFF
v_gene: TRBV18; abundance: .; d_gene: .; j_gene: TRBJ1-1; CDR3nt: TGTGCCAGCTCACCATGGGTGGGGGGGAACACTGAAGCTTTCTTT; CDR3aa: CASSPWVGGNTEAFF
v_gene: TRBV6-1; abundance: .; d_gene: .; j_gene: TRBJ1-2; CDR3nt: TGTGCCAGCAGTGATATTAGGGCAGGGAATGGCTACACCTTC; CDR3aa: CASSDIRAGNGYTF
v_gene: TRBV12-5; abundance: .; d_gene: TRBD1; j_gene: TRBJ1-5; CDR3nt: TGTGCTAGTGGCGCGGGACAGGGGAAGTTTACGGGCAATCAGCCCCAGCATTTT; CDR3aa: CASGAGQGKFTGNQPQHF
v_gene: TRBV6-2/TRBV6-3; abundance: .; d_gene: TRBD1; j_gene: TRBJ2-7; CDR3nt: TGTGCCAGCAGTCCGCGGACAGGGCTGCCCGAGCAGTACTTC; CDR3aa: CASSPRTGLPEQYF
v_gene: TRBV18; abundance: .; d_gene: TRBD1; j_gene: TRBJ1-2; CDR3nt: TGTGCCAGCTGGCCGGGACAGGGGGCCGCTGGCTACACCTTC; CDR3aa: CASWPGQGAAGYTF